These 14 T cell receptor beta chains were all obtained from the same sample, sequenced in a study of Graves' ophthalmopathy and Graves' hyperthyroidism. RNA transcripts yielded amplified TCR beta CDR3 regions. The first round was an RT-PCR with HTBI primers, and the second round was a multiplex PCR. From the multiplex PCR reads, TCRdb called clonotypes with MiXCR, one entry per CDR3 protein. The sample has about 370,000 distinct CDR3 sequences, 17% seen once; the top ten hold about 2.4%. Material: peripheral blood. These receptor sequences come from an adult woman with stable Graves' hyperthyroidism.

There are a few counts of this clonotype. This clone may be a read error of a much larger clone one base away. The V call is TRBV24-1, the J call TRBJ2-5, with D possibly called TRBD1 or TRBD2 (5 bases each). The CDR3 has 14 residues. Per the germline V gene, CDR1 is KGHDR and CDR2 is SFDVKD. The CDR3 DNA sequence: TGTGCCACCGGTGACGGGGACCCACAAGAGACCCAGTACTTC. This encodes CATGDGDPQETQYF.

This clonotype was seen repeatedly, ten times or more. This chain links TRBV20-1 with TRBJ2-7; D could derive from TRBD1 or TRBD2 (5 bases each). V shed 0 bases and J shed 0 bases, with 12 bases lying between them. Germline assignment: CDR1 DFQATT and CDR2 SNEGSKA (reference sequence). This CDR3 comprises 15 residues. The CDR3 here is CSARDSGAGSYEQYF. Here the CDR3 DNA reads TGCAGTGCTAGAGACTCCGGGGCAGGCTCCTACGAGCAGTACTTC.

This clonotype was found many times. This may be a read error: a much more frequent sequence differs by one nucleotide. This rearrangement joins TRBV20-1 to TRBJ2-7; 10 positions match TRBD2. The V and J ends lost 6 bases and 5 bases, in that order; junction bases with no gene match: 10. From germline, CDR1 is DFQATT and CDR2 SNEGSKA (reference sequence). CDR3 length: 14 residues. CDR3 sequence reads: CSAYPASGSNEQYF. The CDR3 nucleotides are TGCAGTGCGTACCCCGCTAGCGGGAGTAACGAGCAGTACTTC.

This clonotype was counted a few times. A much larger clone differs by one base, so this may be a read error. The chain links TRBV11-2 to TRBJ1-1; no firm D call. There are 12 residues in the CDR3. Germline V gives CDR1 SGHAT, CDR2 FQNNGV. Here the CDR3 DNA reads TGTGCCTTTTCGACGGGGAACACTGAAGCTTGCTTT. Translating it yields CAFSTGNTEACF.

This clonotype has only a few counts. This may stem from a read error, because a much larger clone lies one nucleotide away. The chain combines TRBV7-3 with TRBJ1-1, with D perhaps matching TRBD1 (5 bases). Germline loops: CDR1 SGHTA, CDR2 FQGTGA. V shed 5 bases and J shed 4 bases, with 14 bases lying between them. The CDR3 contains 14 residues. In DNA form, the CDR3 reads TGTGCCAGCAGCACTCCGGGGGGGACCACTGAAGCTTTCTTT. Translated: CASSTPGGTTEAFF.

This clonotype was found many times. The chain carries TRBV6-5 and TRBJ1-2; TRBD1 matches 8 bases. V trimming: 2 bases; J trimming: 8 bases; junction bases outside the gene matches: 13. The CDR3 has 16 amino acids. Germline CDR1 and CDR2: MNHEY and SVGAGI. The DNA for the CDR3 is TGTGCCAGCAGTTACGGGGGCCAGGGGGCGATGGGCGGCTACACCTTC. It is translated as CASSYGGQGAMGGYTF.

This clonotype was seen ten or more times. The CDR3: CASSLGERAYEQYF. CDR3 nucleotides: TGCGCCAGCAGCTTGGGGGAGCGGGCCTACGAGCAGTACTTC. The chain employs TRBV5-1 and TRBJ2-7, with TRBD2 as a possible D gene (6 bases). CDR1 SGHRS and CDR2 YFSETQ come from the germline V gene. The CDR3 spans 14 residues. Trimming left V 0 bases short and J 2 bases short, with 9 bases between.

Ten or more counts support this clonotype. V and J are TRBV20-1 and TRBJ2-2; no reliable D call. Germline V lookup: CDR1 DFQATT, CDR2 SNEGSKA (reference sequence). The CDR3 has 14 amino acids. Deletions cut 5 bases from V and 2 bases from J, with 12 bases between. CDR3 loop: CSAGAMENTGELFF. For the CDR3, the DNA is TGCAGTGCTGGAGCGATGGAAAACACCGGGGAGCTGTTTTTT.

This clonotype was seen many times. The rearrangement uses TRBV15 and TRBJ2-2; D may be TRBD1 (6 bases). This CDR3 spans 13 amino acids. Germline V lookup: CDR1 LNHNV, CDR2 YYDKDF (reference sequence). The V end lost 5 bases, the J end lost 6 bases, and 10 bases lay between the germline ends. CDR3 region: CATSRNRAGELFF. CDR3 sequence (DNA): TGTGCCACCAGCCGCAACAGGGCCGGGGAGCTGTTTTTT. Supplemented by reference TRBV15 and TRBJ2-2, the full variable domain reads DAMVIQNPRYQVTQFGKPVTLSCSQTLNHNVMYWYQQKSSQAPKLLFHYYDKDFNNEADTPDNFQSRRPNTSFCFLDIRSPGLGDTAMYLCATSRNRAGELFFGEGSRLTVL.

This clonotype was recorded many times. The chain couples TRBV10-1 to TRBJ2-7; 9 nucleotides match TRBD1. Per germline, CDR1 WNHNN and CDR2 SYGVQD (reference sequence). V lost 2 bases, J lost 5 bases, and 1 base stayed unmatched. This CDR3 spans 13 amino acids. The CDR3 nucleotides are TGCGCCAGCAGTGAGGGGACAGGGAACGAGCAGTACTTC. Amino acid sequence: CASSEGTGNEQYF.

This clonotype has ten or more counts. The V gene is TRBV29-1, the J gene TRBJ1-2; unclear D gene. Deletions cut 7 bases from V and 7 bases from J, with 10 bases between. Per the germline V gene, CDR1 is SQVTM and CDR2 is ANQGSEA. This CDR3 has 10 amino acids. CDR3 in amino acids: CSGYGSGYTF. The CDR3 nucleotides read TGCAGCGGATATGGATCTGGCTACACCTTC.

This clonotype occurred a few times. The chain joins TRBV4-1 to TRBJ2-7; TRBD1 matches at 9 bases. There are 17 residues in the CDR3. CDR1 is MGHRA, CDR2 YSYEKL, per germline. V lost 1 base to trimming and J lost 2 bases; unmatched junction nucleotides: 9. CDR3 loop: CASSQVTGTGTTYEQYF. In DNA, the CDR3 is TGCGCCAGCAGCCAAGTTACCGGGACAGGGACCACCTACGAGCAGTACTTC.

This rearrangement joins TRBV25-1 to TRBJ1-2; D unresolved. V was shortened by 2 bases and J by 8 bases, with 15 bases between the two germline ends. The CDR3 is 14 amino acids. Looked up from germline, CDR1 is MGHDK and CDR2 is SYGVNS. As DNA, the CDR3 is TGTGCCAGCAGTGAAATAACAAATGGTCACGGCTACACCTTC. Its protein product is CASSEITNGHGYTF.

The chain couples TRBV14 to TRBJ2-4, with D perhaps assigned TRBD1 or TRBD2 (6 bases each). Germline values: CDR1 SGHDN, CDR2 FVKESK. Trimming removed 4 bases at V and 6 bases at J, with 16 bases between. The CDR3 covers 15 residues. The DNA of the CDR3 is TGTGCCAGCAGCCGCCCAGGGGAGGATGGAAACATTCAGTACTTC. It codes for CASSRPGEDGNIQYF.